This T cell receptor (beta chain) was sequenced for a study of blood T cell repertoires in COVID-19. Turning to the study itself: Sources were T cells, B-cell-depleted T cells, or PBMCs; the material itself was cDNA or gDNA.

Original processing methods: Amplifying reference gene primers gave estimates of nucleated cell counts. The assay was immunoSEQ multiplex PCR, and TCRdb's table has in-frame clones only and misses some. That table furnishes V, J and clone size, whereas the DNA furnished D and trimming. The sample lists about 200,000 clones, about 84% occurring once. Looked up from germline, CDR1 is SNHLY and CDR2 is FYNNEI. The V and J ends lost 7 bases and 3 bases respectively, with 13 bases between them. The CDR3 runs to 14 residues. Participants came from 24 US areas, aged roughly 18 to 89 years. Participants' own reports of clinical history determined their cohort assignment.

The receptor comes from a woman between 40 and 55 years old with acute COVID-19. Sample: PBMCs or T cells enriched from blood (not recorded which). V is TRBV2 and J is TRBJ1-3, with TRBD1 as a possible D gene (6 bases). The CDR3 sequence: CASIEDSHGNTIYF. CDR3 in DNA: TGTGCCAGCATCGAGGACAGCCATGGAAACACCATATATTTT.